This TCR beta chain was observed in a study of blood T cell repertoires in COVID-19. The protocol was immunoSEQ multiplex PCR, while the TCRdb copy is restricted to in-frame clones and leaves out a portion. The sample includes around 40,000 clones, about 90% of them seen just once. Trimming cost V 3 bases and J 6 bases; bases outside gene matches: 3. Germline values: CDR1 SGHTA, CDR2 FQGNSA. The CDR3 is 15 residues long. The chain is built from TRBV7-2 and TRBJ2-2, with 11 bases fitting TRBD2. The TCR sequence derives from a man aged 50 to 59 with active or convalescent COVID-19. Sequencing input: peripheral blood. CDR3 in DNA: TGTGCCAGCAGCTTGATAGCGGGAGGGGCCGGGGAGCTGTTTTTT. It codes for CASSLIAGGAGELFF.